This entry lists 28 T cell receptor beta chains sequenced from one sample in a study of T cells in Graves' hyperthyroidism and ophthalmopathy. Amplification targeted TCR beta CDR3 regions from RNA transcripts. During a first-round RT-PCR of the TCR CDR3, the HTBI primer set was used. One entry per CDR3 protein, called by TCRdb with MiXCR from the multiplex PCR reads. The sample shows 650,000 to 850,000 distinct CDR3 sequences, roughly a sixth of them seen only once. Input material: blood. Receptors originate from a woman between 45 and 60 years old with Graves' hyperthyroidism that later progressed to Graves' ophthalmopathy.

There are many counts of this clonotype. The chain has TRBV6-2 or TRBV6-3 and TRBJ1-1; D is unclear. The V gene lost 7 bases and the J gene lost 1 base, with 13 bases spanning the gap. This CDR3 comprises 14 residues. Looked up from germline, CDR1 is MNHEY and CDR2 is SVGEGT. This chain's CDR3 is CASKTLQENTEAFF. The DNA of the CDR3 is TGTGCCAGCAAAACCCTCCAGGAGAACACTGAAGCTTTCTTT.

This clonotype was seen once. The chain carries TRBV6-8 and TRBJ1-2; D gene unclear. The germline gives CDR1 MNHGY, CDR2 SAAAGT. The CDR3 loop spans 13 amino acids. Trimming shortened V by 2 bases and J by 1 base, and 5 bases separated the two germline ends. The CDR3 DNA follows: TGTGCCAGCAGTTACACAGTTAACTATGGCTACACCTTC. Its translation: CASSYTVNYGYTF.

In its sample, this clonotype was seen a few times. CDR3 coding DNA: TGCGCCAGCAGTGTAGCGGGGGGGCCAAGCACCGGGGAGCTGTTTTTT. Encoded protein: CASSVAGGPSTGELFF. The chain links TRBV5-1 to TRBJ2-2; 11 bases line up with TRBD2. The CDR3 is 16 amino acids. The V and J ends lost 5 bases and 4 bases, in that order; junction bases with no gene match: 7. CDR1 SGHRS and CDR2 YFSETQ come from the germline V gene.

This chain uses TRBV7-9 with TRBJ2-7; D is unresolved. Trimming took 2 bases from V and 4 from J, leaving 12 bases between them. The CDR3 is 14 amino acids. Germline CDR1 is SEHNR and CDR2 is FQNEAQ (reference sequence). DNA of the CDR3: TGTGCCAGCAGCTTATCCCCGAAACTTTACGAGCAGTACTTC. It codes for CASSLSPKLYEQYF. Full variable domain (outside the CDR3, taken from reference TRBV7-9 and TRBJ2-7): DTGVSQNPRHKITKRGQNVTFRCDPISEHNRLYWYRQTLGQGPEFLTYFQNEAQLEKSRLLSDRFSAERPKGSFSTLEIQRTEQGDSAMYLCASSLSPKLYEQYFGPGTRLTVT.

This clonotype was seen ten or more times. This chain links TRBV2 with TRBJ1-5; 7 bases are a match to TRBD1. V dropped 6 bases and J dropped 6; count of bases not matched to a gene: 5. The CDR3 sequence is 13 residues long. The V gene's germline CDR1 is SNHLY and CDR2 FYNNEI. CDR3 residues: CASSRQGVQPQHF. DNA of the CDR3: TGTGCCAGCAGCCGACAGGGTGTTCAGCCCCAGCATTTT.

This clonotype occurred many times. The genes are TRBV2 and TRBJ2-2; 8 nucleotides agree with TRBD2. In germline, CDR1 is SNHLY, CDR2 FYNNEI. This CDR3 region has 15 residues. Trimming at V came to 6 bases and at J to 4 bases, leaving 7 bases not matched to a gene. The CDR3 nucleotides read TGTGCCAGCAGACGGCGGGGGGAGGGCACCGGGGAGCTGTTTTTT. It is translated as CASRRRGEGTGELFF.

The chain recombines TRBV6-6 with TRBJ2-1; TRBD2 might be the D (7 bases). The germline V gene encodes CDR1 MNHNY and CDR2 SVGAGI (reference sequence). The V gene lost 0 bases and the J gene lost 8 bases, with 17 bases spanning the gap. The CDR3 has 16 amino acids. CDR3 DNA sequence: TGTGCCAGCAGTTACTCACCCGGTGGCGGGGGCCATGAGCAGTTCTTC. This gives the protein CASSYSPGGGGHEQFF.

This clonotype has only a few counts. The CDR3, as DNA: TGTGCCAGCAGCTCACGAAAAGGACGCGGAGCTTTCTTT. Its translation: CASSSRKGRGAFF. The J gene is TRBJ1-1, the V gene TRBV27; no definite D call. The CDR3 spans 13 residues. The germline V and J ends were trimmed by 6 bases and 10 bases, with 18 bases remaining between them. Germline V gives CDR1 MNHEY, CDR2 SMNVEV (reference sequence).

The table lists this clonotype with a count of one. V is TRBV10-1 and J is TRBJ1-1; 8 positions match TRBD1. The CDR3 covers 13 residues. V was clipped by 7 bases and J by 2 bases; unmatched bases: 3. From germline, CDR1 is WNHNN and CDR2 SYGVQD (reference sequence). The CDR3 loop reads CASTGGFNTEAFF. The CDR3 DNA reads TGCGCCAGCACAGGGGGCTTTAACACTGAAGCTTTCTTT.

The sample holds a few counts of this clonotype. The genes are TRBV4-2 and TRBJ2-5; 12 bases are a match to TRBD2. The germline V gene encodes CDR1 LGHNA and CDR2 YNFKEQ. CDR3 size: 16 residues. V shed 0 bases, J shed 5 bases, and the junction held 4 bases outside the gene matches. CDR3 region: CASSQDPSGGAETQYF. The CDR3 coding sequence is TGTGCCAGCAGCCAAGATCCTAGCGGGGGGGCGGAGACCCAGTACTTC.

This clonotype was picked up a small number of times. The V call is TRBV24-1, the J call TRBJ2-7, with 7 bases lining up with TRBD1. The J segment lost 1 base and the V segment lost 5 bases, leaving 7 bases of the junction unmatched. Germline values: CDR1 KGHDR, CDR2 SFDVKD. The CDR3 covers 15 residues. The CDR3 DNA reads TGTGCCACCAGTGCTCACTCACAGGGGTCCTACGAGCAGTACTTC. It yields the protein CATSAHSQGSYEQYF.

Points on this clonotype: This sequence may be a read error, since a much larger clone differs from it by one base. As DNA, the CDR3 is TGTGTCAGCAGTGCGGACAGGGCGGGAAACACCATATATTTT. Translation gives CVSSADRAGNTIYF. V is TRBV2 and J is TRBJ1-3; 8 positions match TRBD1. Germline CDR1 is SNHLY and CDR2 is FYNNEI. The CDR3 is made up of 14 amino acids. Full variable domain (outside the CDR3, taken from reference TRBV2 and TRBJ1-3): EPEVTQTPSHQVTQMGQEVILRCVPISNHLYFYWYRQILGQKVEFLVSFYNNEISEKSEIFDDQFSVERPDGSNFTLKIRSTKLEDSAMYFCVSSADRAGNTIYFGEGSWLTVV.

Many counts were recorded for this clonotype. The gene calls are TRBV20-1 and TRBJ1-2, with D maybe TRBD1 (6 bases). The CDR3 consists of 18 residues. Germline assignment: CDR1 DFQATT and CDR2 SNEGSKA (reference sequence). V was cut by 6 bases and J by 6 bases, with 32 bases left in between. The CDR3 reads CSANLFRGRQESLDGYTF. Here the CDR3 DNA reads TGCAGTGCAAACCTTTTTCGAGGGAGACAGGAATCTTTGGATGGCTACACCTTC.

The rearrangement links TRBV6-5 to TRBJ1-3; TRBD1 aligns across 9 bases. Germline values: CDR1 MNHEY, CDR2 SVGAGI. J gave up 5 bases and V 2 bases, and 7 bases lay outside the gene matches. This CDR3 is 16 amino acids long. CDR3 sequence: CASSYMPGTGRNTIYF. The CDR3 nucleotides are TGTGCCAGCAGTTACATGCCCGGGACAGGGAGAAACACCATATATTTT.

Many counts were recorded for this clonotype. The chain couples TRBV20-1 to TRBJ1-4; D remains unclear. V was pared by 0 bases and J by 7 bases, with 18 bases between. The CDR3 has 16 amino acids. The germline gives CDR1 DFQATT, CDR2 SNEGSKA (reference sequence). Written as DNA, the CDR3 is TGCAGTGCTAGAGATGGCAAAGGGATTGTTGGTGAAAAACTGTTTTTT. Its protein product is CSARDGKGIVGEKLFF.

The chain has TRBV9 and TRBJ1-1; D might be TRBD1 (6 bases). V dropped 3 bases and J dropped 6 bases, with 15 bases sitting between them. Germline loops: CDR1 SGDLS, CDR2 YYNGEE. The CDR3 is 14 amino acids. CDR3 nucleotide sequence: TGTGCCAGCAGCGGTGGGGGGGGCGGCGCTGAAGCTTTCTTT. The encoded protein is CASSGGGGGAEAFF.

CDR3 coding DNA: TGTGCCACCAGCAGAGATCGCCCAGACTCTGGGGCCAACGTCCTGACTTTC. It is translated as CATSRDRPDSGANVLTF. The V call is TRBV15, the J call TRBJ2-6; D not resolved. Germline V lookup: CDR1 LNHNV, CDR2 YYDKDF (reference sequence). CDR3 length: 17 amino acids. Between the trimmed V and J ends, which lost 0 bases and 0 bases, there was a span of 9 bases.

This clonotype showed up just a few times. The rearrangement joins TRBV7-9 to TRBJ2-7; 7 nucleotides agree with TRBD2. V dropped 4 bases and J dropped 5; count of bases not matched to a gene: 5. The CDR3 consists of 13 residues. In germline, CDR1 is SEHNR, CDR2 FQNEAQ (reference sequence). Here the CDR3 DNA reads TGTGCCAGCAGCTACGTTGCGGGGGACGAGCAGTACTTC. Its protein is CASSYVAGDEQYF. The full variable domain, completed using reference TRBV7-9 and TRBJ2-7, is DTGVSQNPRHKITKRGQNVTFRCDPISEHNRLYWYRQTLGQGPEFLTYFQNEAQLEKSRLLSDRFSAERPKGSFSTLEIQRTEQGDSAMYLCASSYVAGDEQYFGPGTRLTVT.

This clonotype was counted many times. The chain employs TRBV9 and TRBJ1-1, with no clear D. The CDR3 totals 15 residues. Trimming removed 4 bases at V and 2 bases at J, with 15 bases between. CDR1 SGDLS and CDR2 YYNGEE come from the germline V gene. The CDR3 coding sequence is TGTGCCAGCAGCCCCCGGCCGGGGTTCAACACTGAAGCTTTCTTT. This sequence encodes CASSPRPGFNTEAFF. Drawing the rest from reference TRBV9 and TRBJ1-1, the complete variable domain is DSGVTQTPKHLITATGQRVTLRCSPRSGDLSVYWYQQSLDQGLQFLIQYYNGEERAKGNILERFSAQQFPDLHSELNLSSLELGDSALYFCASSPRPGFNTEAFFGQGTRLTVV.

The rearrangement uses TRBV4-1 and TRBJ1-2, with D perhaps matching TRBD1 (6 bases). The CDR3 is made up of 13 amino acids. V shed 1 base and J shed 8 bases, with 11 bases lying between them. Per the germline V gene, CDR1 is MGHRA and CDR2 is YSYEKL. CDR3 in amino acids: CASSQGGARGYTF. The CDR3 nucleotides are TGCGCCAGCAGCCAAGGGGGGGCCCGCGGCTACACCTTC.

This clonotype was seen a few times. This chain joins TRBV20-1 and TRBJ1-1; no clear D. Looked up from germline, CDR1 is DFQATT and CDR2 is SNEGSKA (reference sequence). This CDR3 contains 12 residues. The chain's CDR3 is CNIEGRNTEAFF. The CDR3 nucleotides read TGCAATATCGAGGGCAGAAACACTGAAGCTTTCTTT.

V and J are TRBV20-1 and TRBJ1-4, with TRBD1 matching over 8 bases. This CDR3 is built from 15 residues. The V gene's germline CDR1 is DFQATT and CDR2 SNEGSKA (reference sequence). The V and J ends lost 5 bases and 8 bases, in that order; junction bases with no gene match: 13. DNA of the CDR3: TGCAGTGCTGTCTCGACAGGGGATCTCGGGGAAAAACTGTTTTTT. Its translation is CSAVSTGDLGEKLFF.

This clonotype occurred many times. V is TRBV12-3 or TRBV12-4 and J is TRBJ2-1; 9 nucleotides align to TRBD2. The ends lost 2 bases at V and 0 bases at J; junction bases unmatched: 2. The CDR3 runs to 16 residues. CDR3 protein: CASSLIAGASYNEQFF. CDR3 DNA: TGTGCCAGCAGTTTAATAGCGGGGGCCTCCTACAATGAGCAGTTCTTC.

The genes are TRBV3-1 and TRBJ1-1; D may be TRBD1 (5 bases). Trimming stripped 7 bases from V and 11 bases from J, with 14 bases between. This CDR3 has 11 amino acids. Germline V CDR1 and CDR2: LGHDT, YNNKEL (reference sequence). This chain's CDR3 is CASTLGERAFF. DNA of the CDR3: TGTGCCAGCACCCTAGGGGAACGGGCTTTCTTT.

The sample holds a few counts of this clonotype. The chain is built from TRBV6-4 and TRBJ1-1; D remains ambiguous. The CDR3 has 13 residues. The V and J ends lost 4 bases and 3 bases respectively, with 9 bases between them. Per germline, CDR1 MRHNA and CDR2 SNTAGT. The chain's CDR3 is CASSALMDTEAFF. The CDR3 DNA is TGTGCCAGCAGTGCCTTGATGGACACTGAAGCTTTCTTT.

There are a few counts of this clonotype. The V call is TRBV29-1, the J call TRBJ2-7; a weak D match, TRBD2 (6 bases). The germline V gene encodes CDR1 SQVTM and CDR2 ANQGSEA. V was clipped by 2 bases and J by 3 bases, with 11 bases between them. This CDR3 contains 13 residues. DNA for the CDR3: TGCAGCGTTGAATCGGGGGTAGGCTACGAGCAGTACTTC. Its translation is CSVESGVGYEQYF.

This clonotype was seen a handful of times. The chain joins TRBV18 to TRBJ1-5; 8 bases map to TRBD1. The V segment lost 3 bases and the J segment 6 bases; nucleotides outside the gene matches: 10. From germline, CDR1 is KGHSH and CDR2 LQKENI. The CDR3 extends over 16 amino acids. The CDR3 loop reads CASSPGSGTGVQPQHF. CDR3 sequence (DNA): TGTGCCAGCTCACCCGGGTCAGGGACAGGCGTTCAGCCCCAGCATTTT.

This clonotype showed up just a few times. V usage is TRBV12-3 or TRBV12-4 and J usage is TRBJ1-2; possibly TRBD1 for D (5 bases). Trimming shortened V by 3 bases and J by 2 bases, and 10 bases separated the two germline ends. The CDR3 is 14 amino acids. CDR3 nucleotide sequence: TGTGCCAGCAGTTTGAGGGAGGGGAACTATGGCTACACCTTC. Translated, it gives CASSLREGNYGYTF.